One sample yielded the 10 T cell receptor beta chains listed below, sequenced in a study of T cell responses to AZD1222 COVID-19 vaccine. Produced via immunoSEQ multiplex PCR; TCRdb's table is partial and in-frame only. The table has some 150,000 clones, approximately 88% seen once; the top ten hold about 14%. The specimen comprised peripheral blood, sampled on day 0 of AZD1222 vaccination. These receptors came from an adult in good health.

V usage is TRBV7-2 and J usage is TRBJ2-1; the match to TRBD2 covers 7 bases. Per the germline V gene, CDR1 is SGHTA and CDR2 is FQGNSA. With V trimmed by 4 bases and J by 4 bases, 7 bases remained unmatched. The CDR3 covers 15 residues. This CDR3 is CASSSSSGAYNEQFF. Here the CDR3 DNA reads TGTGCCAGCAGCTCTTCTAGCGGCGCTTACAATGAGCAGTTCTTC.

V is TRBV7-2 and J is TRBJ2-3; D is undetermined. CDR3 length: 14 residues. The germline V gene encodes CDR1 SGHTA and CDR2 FQGNSA. The V and J ends lost 5 bases and 4 bases respectively, with 13 bases between them. This chain's CDR3 is CASSPNSVPDTQYF. For the CDR3, the DNA is TGTGCCAGCAGCCCCAACTCCGTTCCAGATACGCAGTATTTT.

The chain is built from TRBV6-2 or TRBV6-3 and TRBJ1-1; no clear D gene. From germline, CDR1 is MNHEY and CDR2 SVGEGT. V shed 5 bases and J shed 7 bases, with 14 bases lying between them. The length of the CDR3 is 13 residues. CDR3 residues: CASSPDGPGEAFF. The CDR3 bases are TGTGCCAGCAGTCCAGACGGACCTGGTGAAGCTTTCTTT.

The rearrangement links TRBV3-1 (or the pseudogene TRBV3-2) to TRBJ1-4, with D perhaps matching TRBD1 (5 bases). The CDR3 extends over 13 amino acids. The germline V and J ends were trimmed by 0 bases and 10 bases, with 9 bases remaining between them. Germline V gene data show CDR1 as LGHDT and CDR2 as YNNKEL (reference sequence). The CDR3 spells CASSQEGAGKLFF. CDR3 coding DNA: TGTGCCAGCAGCCAAGAAGGGGCCGGAAAACTGTTTTTT.

The V and J genes are TRBV28 and TRBJ1-4; D unclear. V was shortened by 3 bases and J by 4 bases, with 9 bases between the two germline ends. Germline V gene lookup returns CDR1 MDHEN and CDR2 SYDVKM. This CDR3 spans 14 amino acids. The CDR3 nucleotides are TGTGCCAGCAGTTTTCGACCGTTTAATGAAAAACTGTTTTTT. This translates into CASSFRPFNEKLFF.

The chain joins TRBV19 to TRBJ2-1; TRBD2 matches at 9 bases. The CDR3 runs to 18 residues. Germline assignment: CDR1 LNHDA and CDR2 SQIVND (reference sequence). V dropped 6 bases and J dropped 0; count of bases not matched to a gene: 12. The CDR3 region is CASSLGERGVSSYNEQFF. DNA for the CDR3: TGTGCCAGTAGCCTCGGGGAGCGGGGGGTGAGCTCCTACAATGAGCAGTTCTTC.

The gene calls are TRBV7-9 and TRBJ2-1, with TRBD2 matching 8 bases. This CDR3 has 14 residues. Germline CDR1 is SEHNR and CDR2 is FQNEAQ (reference sequence). V dropped 1 base and J dropped 8; count of bases not matched to a gene: 4. DNA of the CDR3: TGTGCCAGCAGCTTAGGACTAGCGATCGATGAGCAGTTCTTC. The encoded protein is CASSLGLAIDEQFF.

The chain is built from TRBV5-4 and TRBJ1-1, with 12 bases matching TRBD1. There are 14 residues in the CDR3. Unmatched junction bases numbered 2, after V lost 5 bases and J lost 3 bases. Germline CDR1 is SGHNT and CDR2 is YYREEE (reference sequence). CDR3 DNA sequence: TGTGCCAGCAGGGGACAGGGGGCGGACACTGAAGCTTTCTTT. As protein: CASRGQGADTEAFF. Complete variable domain (other parts from reference TRBV5-4 and TRBJ1-1): ETGVTQSPTHLIKTRGQQVTLRCSSQSGHNTVSWYQQALGQGPQFIFQYYREEENGRGNFPPRFSGLQFPNYSSELNVNALELDDSALYLCASRGQGADTEAFFGQGTRLTVV.

This sequence joins TRBV6-6 and TRBJ1-5; weak D call: TRBD1 (6 bases). The CDR3 runs to 18 residues. The germline V gene encodes CDR1 MNHNY and CDR2 SVGAGI (reference sequence). Deletions cut 5 bases from V and 5 bases from J, with 25 bases between. The CDR3 region has the DNA TGTGCCAGCAGTCCACCCGCACAGGGTGCCGTGGGGTATCAGCCCCAGCATTTT. Translating it yields CASSPPAQGAVGYQPQHF.

This sequence joins TRBV9 and TRBJ1-1, with 8 bases matching TRBD1. The CDR3 consists of 16 residues. V gave up 0 bases and J gave up 3 bases; unmatched junction bases: 7. CDR1 SGDLS and CDR2 YYNGEE come from the germline V gene. CDR3 DNA sequence: TGTGCCAGCAGCGTAGGGGGCAGGGGGCTCGACACTGAAGCTTTCTTT. This gives the protein CASSVGGRGLDTEAFF.